Below are 7 T cell receptor beta chains sequenced from a single sample in a study of spatial heterogeneity in lung cancer. Time point noted: blood at routine non-recurrence follow-up after resection. In each case, whole RNA from tumor, nontumor lung or frozen PBMC was sequenced unsorted. TCRdb re-analysed the 5' RACE reads in MiXCR, keeping a single row per CDR3 protein. The sample has some 120,000 distinct CDR3 sequences, 12% seen once. The source was PBMCs, collected at follow-up. Receptors originate from a male donor with early-stage non-small cell lung cancer.

This clonotype was observed at least ten times. The chain couples TRBV29-1 to TRBJ1-1; 7 positions agree with TRBD1. The V gene end was trimmed by 7 bases and the J gene end by 1 base; junction bases not matched to a gene: 3. The germline V gene has CDR1 SQVTM and CDR2 ANQGSEA. The length of the CDR3 is 12 residues. This CDR3 is CSAGDRNTEAFF. The CDR3, as DNA: TGCAGCGCTGGGGACAGGAACACTGAAGCTTTCTTT.

This clonotype appeared a few times. The chain is built from TRBV7-9 and TRBJ2-1, with a tentative D call TRBD1 (5 bases). In germline, CDR1 is SEHNR, CDR2 FQNEAQ (reference sequence). Trimming left V 5 bases short and J 8 bases short, with 16 bases between. The CDR3 is 14 amino acids. CDR3 in amino acids: CASSLDTHWYEQFF. In DNA form, the CDR3 reads TGTGCCAGCAGCCTGGACACCCATTGGTATGAGCAGTTCTTC.

There are many counts of this clonotype. CDR3 in amino acids: CASSFRLGPDTQYF. The DNA for the CDR3 is TGTGCCAGCAGCTTCAGACTAGGCCCAGATACGCAGTATTTT. V and J are TRBV7-6 and TRBJ2-3; D perhaps matches TRBD2 (6 bases). V lost 3 bases and J lost 4, with 11 bases in between. Germline-derived CDR1 and CDR2 are SGHVS and FNYEAQ. The CDR3 covers 14 residues.

The V call is TRBV7-9, the J call TRBJ1-5; D perhaps matches TRBD1 (6 bases). The CDR3 consists of 15 residues. V dropped 5 bases and J dropped 1 base, with 12 bases sitting between them. Germline CDR1 is SEHNR and CDR2 is FQNEAQ (reference sequence). CDR3 coding DNA: TGTGCCAGCAGCCCCGACAGGCGGAGCAATCAGCCCCAGCATTTT. This gives the protein CASSPDRRSNQPQHF.

This clonotype was seen ten or more times. The chain links TRBV28 to TRBJ2-5, with 9 positions matching TRBD1. J lost 5 bases, V lost 3 bases, and 7 bases had no gene match. Germline V CDR1 and CDR2: MDHEN, SYDVKM. This CDR3 contains 15 residues. The CDR3 loop reads CASSFLGTGSETQYF. As DNA, the CDR3 is TGTGCCAGCAGTTTCCTCGGGACAGGGTCGGAGACCCAGTACTTC.

This clonotype showed up many times. V gene TRBV19 combines with J gene TRBJ2-1, with 11 positions matching TRBD1. Trimming at V came to 7 bases and at J to 7 bases, leaving 3 bases not matched to a gene. The CDR3 has 13 residues. Looked up from germline, CDR1 is LNHDA and CDR2 is SQIVND (reference sequence). The CDR3: CASTDRGRNEQFF. In DNA, the CDR3 is TGTGCCAGTACGGACAGGGGGCGGAATGAGCAGTTCTTC.

The gene calls are TRBV20-1 and TRBJ1-5; 9 bases are a match to TRBD1. The CDR3 runs 14 residues. J was trimmed by 4 bases and V by 6 bases; bases with no gene match: 7. Per germline, CDR1 DFQATT and CDR2 SNEGSKA (reference sequence). The CDR3 is CSAPGQGKNQPQHF. DNA for the CDR3: TGCAGTGCGCCGGGACAGGGTAAAAATCAGCCCCAGCATTTT.